This TCR beta chain was profiled in a study of identical twins. TCRdb re-called the 5' RACE reads through MiXCR, storing one row per CDR3 protein. The sample holds approximately 230,000 distinct CDR3 sequences, about 6.7% seen once. The table lists this clonotype with a few counts. This sample also appeared in a second study, on T cells expressing NK-cell markers. That work adds: The same clonotypes also predominated in the CD3+CD56-NKG2C+ fraction of a few donors.

The origin of this receptor is a woman aged 18-29 years in good health. What was sequenced was CD8+ T cells sorted from blood.

The CDR3 sequence is CASSPLGHGQREQYF. CDR3 in DNA: TGCGCCAGCAGCCCCTTGGGGCACGGACAGAGGGAGCAGTACTTC. V usage is TRBV5-1 and J usage is TRBJ2-7, with D perhaps TRBD1 (6 bases). V was cut by 4 bases and J by 7 bases, with 21 bases left in between. The CDR3 totals 15 residues. CDR1 and CDR2 from the germline V gene are SGHRS and YFSETQ.